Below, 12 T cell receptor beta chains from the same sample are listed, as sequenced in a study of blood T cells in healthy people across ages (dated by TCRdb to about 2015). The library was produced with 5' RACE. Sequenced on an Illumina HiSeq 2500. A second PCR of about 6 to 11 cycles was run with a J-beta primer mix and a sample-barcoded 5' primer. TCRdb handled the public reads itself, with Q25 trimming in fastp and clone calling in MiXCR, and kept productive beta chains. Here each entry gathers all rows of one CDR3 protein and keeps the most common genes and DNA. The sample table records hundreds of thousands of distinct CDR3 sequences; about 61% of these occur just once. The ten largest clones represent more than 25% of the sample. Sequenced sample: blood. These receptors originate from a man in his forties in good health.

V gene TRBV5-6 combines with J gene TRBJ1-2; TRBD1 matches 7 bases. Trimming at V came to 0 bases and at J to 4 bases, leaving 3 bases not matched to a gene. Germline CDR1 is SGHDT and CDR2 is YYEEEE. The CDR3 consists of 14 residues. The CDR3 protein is CASSLEGQSYGYTF. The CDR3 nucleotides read TGTGCCAGCAGCTTGGAGGGACAGAGCTATGGCTACACCTTC. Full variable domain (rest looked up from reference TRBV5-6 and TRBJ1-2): DAGVTQSPTHLIKTRGQQVTLRCSPKSGHDTVSWYQQALGQGPQFIFQYYEEEERQRGNFPDRFSGHQFPNYSSELNVNALLLGDSALYLCASSLEGQSYGYTFGSGTRLTVV.

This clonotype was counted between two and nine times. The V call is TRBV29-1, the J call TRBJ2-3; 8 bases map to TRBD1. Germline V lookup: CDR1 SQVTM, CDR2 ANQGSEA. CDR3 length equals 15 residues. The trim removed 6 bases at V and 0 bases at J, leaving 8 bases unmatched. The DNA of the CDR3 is TGCAGCGTAGCTCGACAGGGGCAGAGCACAGATACGCAGTATTTT. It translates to CSVARQGQSTDTQYF.

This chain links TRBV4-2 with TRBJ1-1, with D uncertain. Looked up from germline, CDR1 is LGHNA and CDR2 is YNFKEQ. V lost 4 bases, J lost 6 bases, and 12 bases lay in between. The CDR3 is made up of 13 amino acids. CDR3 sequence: CASSPVIMAEAFF. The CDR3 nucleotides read TGTGCCAGCAGCCCGGTGATAATGGCTGAAGCTTTCTTT.

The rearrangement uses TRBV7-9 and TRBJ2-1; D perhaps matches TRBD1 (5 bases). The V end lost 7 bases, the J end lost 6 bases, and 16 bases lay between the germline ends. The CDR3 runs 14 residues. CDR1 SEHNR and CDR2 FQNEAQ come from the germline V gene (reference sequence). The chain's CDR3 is CASTPIGAVNEQFF. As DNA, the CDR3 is TGTGCCAGCACCCCGATAGGGGCTGTCAATGAGCAGTTCTTC. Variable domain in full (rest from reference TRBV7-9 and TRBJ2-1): DTGVSQNPRHKITKRGQNVTFRCDPISEHNRLYWYRQTLGQGPEFLTYFQNEAQLEKSRLLSDRFSAERPKGSFSTLEIQRTEQGDSAMYLCASTPIGAVNEQFFGPGTRLTVL.

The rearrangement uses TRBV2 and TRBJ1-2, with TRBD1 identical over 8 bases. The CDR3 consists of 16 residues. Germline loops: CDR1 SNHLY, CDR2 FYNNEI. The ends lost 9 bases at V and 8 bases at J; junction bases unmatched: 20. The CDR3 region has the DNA TGTGCCAGAACACCATCAGATCAGGGGGCTTCGCACGGCTACACCTTC. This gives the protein CARTPSDQGASHGYTF.

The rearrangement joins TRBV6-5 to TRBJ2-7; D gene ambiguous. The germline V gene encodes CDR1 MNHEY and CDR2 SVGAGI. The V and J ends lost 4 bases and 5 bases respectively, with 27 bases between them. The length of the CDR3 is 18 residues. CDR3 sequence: CASSFSRSLRTRQDEQYF. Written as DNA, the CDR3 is TGTGCCAGCAGTTTCTCGAGATCTTTACGGACCCGGCAGGACGAGCAGTACTTC.

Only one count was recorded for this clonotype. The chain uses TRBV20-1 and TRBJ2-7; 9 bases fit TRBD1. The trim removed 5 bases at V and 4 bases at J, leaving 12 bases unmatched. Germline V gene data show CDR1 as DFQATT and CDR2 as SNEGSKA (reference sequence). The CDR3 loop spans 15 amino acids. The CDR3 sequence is CSARTGDEGGYEQYF. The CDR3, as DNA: TGCAGTGCTCGGACAGGGGATGAGGGAGGATACGAGCAGTACTTC.

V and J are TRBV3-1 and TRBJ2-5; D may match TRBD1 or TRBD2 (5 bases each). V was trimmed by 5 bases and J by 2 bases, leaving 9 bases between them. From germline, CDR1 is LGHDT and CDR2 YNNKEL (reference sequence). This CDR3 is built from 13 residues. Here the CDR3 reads CASSGTHQETQYF. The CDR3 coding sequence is TGTGCCAGCAGCGGGACGCATCAAGAGACCCAGTACTTC.

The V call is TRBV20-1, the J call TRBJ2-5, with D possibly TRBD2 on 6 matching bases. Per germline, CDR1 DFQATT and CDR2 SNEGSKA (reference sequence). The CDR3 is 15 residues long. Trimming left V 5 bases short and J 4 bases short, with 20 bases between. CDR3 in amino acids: CSAPFKPGLRETQYF. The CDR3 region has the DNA TGCAGTGCTCCTTTTAAACCGGGACTTAGAGAGACCCAGTACTTC.

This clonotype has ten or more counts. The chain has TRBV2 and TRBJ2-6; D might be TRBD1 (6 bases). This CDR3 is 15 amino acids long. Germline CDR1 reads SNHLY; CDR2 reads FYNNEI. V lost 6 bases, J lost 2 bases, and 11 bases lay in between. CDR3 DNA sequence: TGTGCCAGCAGCGAGGACAGCCCTGGGGCCAACGTCCTGACTTTC. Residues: CASSEDSPGANVLTF.

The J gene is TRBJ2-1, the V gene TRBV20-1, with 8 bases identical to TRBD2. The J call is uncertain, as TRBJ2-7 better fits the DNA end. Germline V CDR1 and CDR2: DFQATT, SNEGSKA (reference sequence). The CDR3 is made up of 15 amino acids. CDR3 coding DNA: TGCAGTGCTCCTACTAGCGGACCATCCTACAATGAGCAGTACTTC. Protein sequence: CSAPTSGPSYNEQYF.

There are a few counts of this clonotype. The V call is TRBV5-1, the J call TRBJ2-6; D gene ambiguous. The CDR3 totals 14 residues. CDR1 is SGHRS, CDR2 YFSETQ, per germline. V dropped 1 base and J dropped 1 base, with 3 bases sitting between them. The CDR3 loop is CASSLWSGANVLTF. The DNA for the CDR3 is TGCGCCAGCAGCTTGTGGTCTGGGGCCAACGTCCTGACTTTC.